The following is a TCR beta chain sequence with its context. Its antigen is unidentified. Method: immunoSEQ multiplex PCR; TCRdb's copy keeps in-frame clones and lacks some. There are tens of thousands of clones in the sample; approximately 78% occur only once, and about 9.4% lies in the top ten. The data are from a study of PD-1 blockade in classical Hodgkin lymphoma. Study-wide results and limits: Healthy donors reportedly exceeded newly diagnosed patients in baseline TCR diversity. Prior therapy or disease activity may underlie the repertoire differences, whose causes remain undefined.

V lost 2 bases to trimming and J lost 7 bases; unmatched junction nucleotides: 6. This CDR3 is 15 amino acids long. The germline V gene encodes CDR1 MGHDK and CDR2 SYGVNS. Noted time point: cycle 4 day 1 (C4D1), after less than seven weeks of nivolumab. Relapse was seen in all patients after autologous stem cell transplantation, and brentuximab vedotin exposure was variable. The starting material was peripheral blood mononuclear cells (PBMCs), obtained before the fourth cycle of nivolumab. The gene calls are TRBV25-1 and TRBJ1-4, with 8 bases aligning to TRBD1. The TCR sequence derives from a human donor with classical Hodgkin lymphoma. CDR3 DNA: TGTGCCAGCAGTGAAGCTACAGGGGGGGGTGAAAAACTGTTTTTT. Its translation: CASSEATGGGEKLFF.